This T cell receptor beta chain was documented in a study of T-cell reconstitution after alpha-beta-depleted transplantation in children. V lost 2 bases, J lost 6 bases, and 15 bases stayed unmatched. The CDR3 consists of 18 residues. Germline values: CDR1 SGHNT, CDR2 YENEEA. This clonotype was found a few times. Preparing the TCRbeta library involved the use of unique molecular identifiers. Each CDR3 protein gets one entry after TCRdb re-called the PCR reads with MiXCR. Of hundreds of thousands of distinct CDR3 sequences detected, over 10% appear once; the ten largest clones hold roughly 2.3%. The sample here was PBMCs, mostly from graft donor cells, taken 360 days after TCRalphabeta/CD19-depleted stem cell transplant. The chain carries TRBV11-3 and TRBJ2-2; the match to TRBD1 covers 7 bases. The sequence was obtained from a male patient younger than 18 who had a stem cell transplant for acute myeloid leukemia, so the T cells may come from the graft donor. The CDR3 here is CASSLRGRSTPTPGELFF. CDR3 DNA: TGTGCCAGCAGCTTAAGGGGGCGTTCAACTCCGACTCCCGGGGAGCTGTTTTTT.